This entry features one T cell receptor (beta chain) sequence. Its antigen remains unknown. The data derive from a study of cytomegalovirus exposure and HLA in healthy donors. The donors were members of the validation cohort, which comprised roughly 130 subjects and was separate from the first cohort of 670 or so subjects. Findings and limits, study-wide: Usually a TCR sequence was rare, but some public TCRs were found in many donors.

Here immunoSEQ multiplex PCR was the method, and the copy in TCRdb shows in-frame clones only, minus some. The sample yields some 150,000 clones, roughly 91% seen once. The sample comprised PBMCs. The TCR sequence derives from a woman between 18 and 29 years old in good health and CMV-seropositive.

CDR3 region: CASSRQGAALYGYTF. CDR3 nucleotide sequence: TGTGCCAGCAGCCGACAGGGGGCCGCCCTCTATGGCTACACCTTC. The J gene is TRBJ1-2, the V gene TRBV7-2; 10 bases line up with TRBD1. Germline values: CDR1 SGHTA, CDR2 FQGNSA. This CDR3 comprises 15 residues. Trimming took 5 bases from V and 4 from J; bases not matched to a gene: 7. The whole variable domain, remainder taken from reference TRBV7-2 and TRBJ1-2, is GAGVSQSPSNKVTEKGKDVELRCDPISGHTALYWYRQSLGQGLEFLIYFQGNSAPDKSGLPSDRFSAERTGGSVSTLTIQRTQQEDSAVYLCASSRQGAALYGYTFGSGTRLTVV.